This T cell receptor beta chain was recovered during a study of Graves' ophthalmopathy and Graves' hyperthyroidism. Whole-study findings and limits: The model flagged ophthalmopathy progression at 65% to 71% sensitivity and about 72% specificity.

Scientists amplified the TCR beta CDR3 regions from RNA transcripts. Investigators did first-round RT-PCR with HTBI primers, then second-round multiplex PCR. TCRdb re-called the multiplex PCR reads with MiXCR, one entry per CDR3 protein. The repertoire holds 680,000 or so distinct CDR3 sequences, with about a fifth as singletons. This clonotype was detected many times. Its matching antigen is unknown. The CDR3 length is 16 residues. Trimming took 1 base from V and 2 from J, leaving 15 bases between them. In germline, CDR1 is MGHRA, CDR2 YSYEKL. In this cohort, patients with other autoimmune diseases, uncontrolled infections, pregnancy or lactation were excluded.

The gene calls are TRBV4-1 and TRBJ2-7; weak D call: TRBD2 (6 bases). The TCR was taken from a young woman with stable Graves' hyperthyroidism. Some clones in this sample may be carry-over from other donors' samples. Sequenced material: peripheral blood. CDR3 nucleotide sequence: TGCGCCAGCAGCCAAGCGGTAGGGGCTAGCGCCTACGAGCAGTACTTC. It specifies CASSQAVGASAYEQYF.